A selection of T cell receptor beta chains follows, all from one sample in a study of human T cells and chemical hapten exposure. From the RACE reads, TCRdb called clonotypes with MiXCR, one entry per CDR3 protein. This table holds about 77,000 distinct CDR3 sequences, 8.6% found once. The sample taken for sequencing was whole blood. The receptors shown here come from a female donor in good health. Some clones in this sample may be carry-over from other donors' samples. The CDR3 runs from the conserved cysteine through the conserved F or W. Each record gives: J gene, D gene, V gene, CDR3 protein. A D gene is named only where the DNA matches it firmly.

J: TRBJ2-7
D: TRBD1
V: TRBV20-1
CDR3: CSARGGQVTYEQYF

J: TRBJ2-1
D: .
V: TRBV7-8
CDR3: CASSPLGVLSYNEQFF

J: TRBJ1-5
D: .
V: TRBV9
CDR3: CASSVGPAHQPQHF

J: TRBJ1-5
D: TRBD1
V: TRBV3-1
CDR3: CASSHSGQGNQPQHF

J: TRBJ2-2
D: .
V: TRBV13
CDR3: CASSFGNTGELFF

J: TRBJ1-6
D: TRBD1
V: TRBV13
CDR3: CASSVRGTGDSPLHF

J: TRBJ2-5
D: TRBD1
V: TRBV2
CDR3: CASRGTGSETQYF

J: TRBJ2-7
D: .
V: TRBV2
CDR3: CASSSGAIEQYF

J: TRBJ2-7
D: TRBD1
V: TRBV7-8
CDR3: CASSSELTGTDDRYEQYF

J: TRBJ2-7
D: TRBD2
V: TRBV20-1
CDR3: CSARFFSVTSGTYEQYF

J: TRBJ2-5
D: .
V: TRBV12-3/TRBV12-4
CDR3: CASSLGGRGPETQYF